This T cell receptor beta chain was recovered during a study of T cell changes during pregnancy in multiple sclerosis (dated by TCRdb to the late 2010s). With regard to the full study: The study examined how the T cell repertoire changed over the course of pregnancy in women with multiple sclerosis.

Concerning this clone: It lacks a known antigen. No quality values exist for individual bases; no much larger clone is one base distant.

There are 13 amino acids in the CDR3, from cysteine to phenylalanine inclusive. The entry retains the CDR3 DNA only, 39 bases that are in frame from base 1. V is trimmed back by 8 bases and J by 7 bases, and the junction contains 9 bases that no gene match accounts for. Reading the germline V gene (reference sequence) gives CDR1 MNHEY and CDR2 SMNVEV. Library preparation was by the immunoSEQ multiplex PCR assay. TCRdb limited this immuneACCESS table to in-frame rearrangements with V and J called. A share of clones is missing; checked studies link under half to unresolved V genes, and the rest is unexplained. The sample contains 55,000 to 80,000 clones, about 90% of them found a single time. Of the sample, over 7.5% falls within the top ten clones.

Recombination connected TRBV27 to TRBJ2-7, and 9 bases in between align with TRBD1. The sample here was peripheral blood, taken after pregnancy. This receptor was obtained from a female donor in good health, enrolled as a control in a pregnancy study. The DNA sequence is TGTGCCAGCTCCGGGACAGGGATAGGGGAGCAGTACTTC. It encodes CASSGTGIGEQYF.